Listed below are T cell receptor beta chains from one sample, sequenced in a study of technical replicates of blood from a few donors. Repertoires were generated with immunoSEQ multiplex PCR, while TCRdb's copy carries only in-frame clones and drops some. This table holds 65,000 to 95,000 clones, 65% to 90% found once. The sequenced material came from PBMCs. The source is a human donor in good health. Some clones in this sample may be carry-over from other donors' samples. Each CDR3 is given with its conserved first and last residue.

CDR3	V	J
CASREPRQGNLFYEQYF	TRBV6-1	TRBJ2-7
CATSRDTGVPHLHF	TRBV15	TRBJ1-6
CASSTGTGGGTEAFF	TRBV6-5	TRBJ1-1
CASSRTGFTQPQHF	TRBV7-9	TRBJ1-5
CASSLTTFGGQDSGTDTQYF	TRBV7-6	TRBJ2-3
CASSSVTGSYEQYF	TRBV5-1	TRBJ2-7
CASSLNRAMNTEAFF	TRBV5-1	TRBJ1-1
CASSLEPGQGRGYTF	TRBV7-2	TRBJ1-2
CASSLWGDEQFF	TRBV5-1	TRBJ2-1
CAISGTGTVNSPLHF	TRBV10-3	TRBJ1-6
CASSQQGTEAFF	TRBV11-3	TRBJ1-1
CASSIEGRAYEQYF	TRBV13	TRBJ2-7
CASSEGGTGAPYEQYF	TRBV9	TRBJ2-7
CASSPRPTFFLSDGYTF	TRBV2	TRBJ1-2
CASSPLKQGARETQYF	TRBV27	TRBJ2-5
CASSSAGGYNEQFF	TRBV7-6	TRBJ2-1
CASSLFSGLSNYGYTF	TRBV28	TRBJ1-2
CASSRSAFTGGGTEAFF	TRBV18	TRBJ1-1
CAWSANEKLFF	TRBV30	TRBJ1-4
CASSPLAGGPGTGELFF	TRBV7-3	TRBJ2-2
CASSRPWTAGSSAFF	TRBV18	TRBJ1-1
CASSLQGGGTEAFF	TRBV18	TRBJ1-1
CASSPTQGSSGANVLTF	TRBV4-1	TRBJ2-6
CATRTGGLGYTF	TRBV2	TRBJ1-2
CASSLTVNTEAFF	TRBV7-3	TRBJ1-1
CARSLKRGVYNEQFF	TRBV5-3	TRBJ2-1
CASSPRLGVDTGELFF	TRBV4-3	TRBJ2-2
CASSITGTAYGYTF	TRBV19	TRBJ1-2
CASKRQGGETGELFF	TRBV19	TRBJ2-2
CASSRPGSLDTEAFF	TRBV5-4	TRBJ1-1
CAITDWPSKVDEQFF	TRBV10-3	TRBJ2-1
CASSERRYGGDGAFF	TRBV6-1	TRBJ1-1
CASSRTSGANTGELFF	TRBV7-6	TRBJ2-2
CATQRAVNTEAFF	TRBV2	TRBJ1-1
CSVEDLLAGDYNEQFF	TRBV29-1	TRBJ2-1
CASSLTSGRANEQFF	TRBV11-3	TRBJ2-1
CAISESGRGDTEAFF	TRBV10-3	TRBJ1-1
CASSVDGDYEQYF	TRBV2	TRBJ2-7
CASSQDSGQVPYEQYF	TRBV5-1	TRBJ2-7
CASSLYNEQFF	TRBV13	TRBJ2-1
CASSQGTGGSEQYF	TRBV4-3	TRBJ2-7
CASSLADRSPQPQHF	TRBV5-6	TRBJ1-5
CASSIQGGNQPQHF	TRBV27	TRBJ1-5
CASSQEMSSGSFLVKGDTQYF	TRBV4-2	TRBJ2-3
CASSLPPGTTYEQYF	TRBV5-6	TRBJ2-7
CASSLIRDRYSPLHF	TRBV7-3	TRBJ1-6
CASRGGQKNQPQHF	TRBV2	TRBJ1-5
CASSQDKDRVGLNTGELFF	TRBV4-1	TRBJ2-2
CASSIVSSGRAWRLETQYF	TRBV19	TRBJ2-5
CASSPPGGSYNEQFF	TRBV11-3	TRBJ2-1
CASRRQVGTGNYGYTF	TRBV27	TRBJ1-2
CASKEIGTGLYNEQFF	TRBV2	TRBJ2-1
CASSPRTSPETQYF	TRBV11-2	TRBJ2-5
CSASQYTEAFF	TRBV20-1	TRBJ1-1